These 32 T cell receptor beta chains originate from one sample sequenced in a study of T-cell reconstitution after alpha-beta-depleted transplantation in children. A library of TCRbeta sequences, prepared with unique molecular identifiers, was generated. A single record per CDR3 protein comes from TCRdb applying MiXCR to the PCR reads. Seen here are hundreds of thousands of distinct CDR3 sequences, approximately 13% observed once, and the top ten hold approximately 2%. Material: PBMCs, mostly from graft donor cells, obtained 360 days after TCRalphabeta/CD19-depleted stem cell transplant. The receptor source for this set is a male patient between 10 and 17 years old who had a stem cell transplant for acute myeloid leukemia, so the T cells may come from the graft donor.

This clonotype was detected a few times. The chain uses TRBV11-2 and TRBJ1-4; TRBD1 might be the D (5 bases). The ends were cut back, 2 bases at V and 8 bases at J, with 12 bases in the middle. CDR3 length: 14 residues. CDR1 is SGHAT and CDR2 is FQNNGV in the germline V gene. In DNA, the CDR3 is TGTGCCAGCAGCTTATCCTCCAAGGGGGAAAAACTGTTTTTT. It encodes CASSLSSKGEKLFF.

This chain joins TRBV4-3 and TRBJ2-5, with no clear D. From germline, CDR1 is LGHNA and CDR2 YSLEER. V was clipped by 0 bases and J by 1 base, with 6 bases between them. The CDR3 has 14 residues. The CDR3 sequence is CASSQDGFQETQYF. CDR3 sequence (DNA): TGCGCCAGCAGCCAAGATGGGTTCCAAGAGACCCAGTACTTC.

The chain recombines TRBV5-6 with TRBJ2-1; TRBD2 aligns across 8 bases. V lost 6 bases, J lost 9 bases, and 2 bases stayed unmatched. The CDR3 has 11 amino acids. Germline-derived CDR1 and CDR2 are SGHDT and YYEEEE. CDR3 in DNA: TGTGCCAGCACCCGGGGGGGTGAGCAGTTCTTC. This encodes CASTRGGEQFF.

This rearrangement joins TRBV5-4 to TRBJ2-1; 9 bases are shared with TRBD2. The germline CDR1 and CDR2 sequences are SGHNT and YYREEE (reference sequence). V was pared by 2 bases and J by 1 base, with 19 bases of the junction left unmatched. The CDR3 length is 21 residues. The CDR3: CASSLLALAGIRRGSYNEQFF. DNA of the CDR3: TGTGCCAGCAGCTTATTGGCGCTAGCGGGAATACGGAGGGGTTCCTACAATGAGCAGTTCTTC.

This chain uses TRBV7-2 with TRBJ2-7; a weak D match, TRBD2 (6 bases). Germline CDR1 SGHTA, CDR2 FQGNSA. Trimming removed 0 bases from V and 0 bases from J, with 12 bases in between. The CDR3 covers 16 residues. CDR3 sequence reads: CASSLAIGGSSYEQYF. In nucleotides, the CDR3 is TGTGCCAGCAGCTTAGCGATAGGAGGGAGCTCCTACGAGCAGTACTTC.

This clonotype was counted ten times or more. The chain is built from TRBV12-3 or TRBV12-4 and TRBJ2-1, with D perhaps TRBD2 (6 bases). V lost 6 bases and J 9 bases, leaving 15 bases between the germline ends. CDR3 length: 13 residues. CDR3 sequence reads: CASRITSNSEQFF. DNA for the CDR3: TGTGCCAGCAGAATTACTAGCAACAGTGAGCAGTTCTTC.

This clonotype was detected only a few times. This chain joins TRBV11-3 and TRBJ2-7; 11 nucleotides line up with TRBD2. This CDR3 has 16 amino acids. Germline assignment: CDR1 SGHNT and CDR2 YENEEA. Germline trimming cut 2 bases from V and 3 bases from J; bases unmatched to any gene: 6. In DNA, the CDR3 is TGTGCCAGCAGCTTAAACACCGGGACTAGCGGCTACGAGCAGTACTTC. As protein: CASSLNTGTSGYEQYF.

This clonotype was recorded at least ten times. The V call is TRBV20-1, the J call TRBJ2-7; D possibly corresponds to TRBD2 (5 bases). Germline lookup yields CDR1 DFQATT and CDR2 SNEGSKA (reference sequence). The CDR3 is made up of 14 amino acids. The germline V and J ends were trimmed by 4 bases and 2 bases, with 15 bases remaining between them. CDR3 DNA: TGCAGTGCTATGGACGGCGAGGGCACCTACGAGCAGTACTTC. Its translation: CSAMDGEGTYEQYF.

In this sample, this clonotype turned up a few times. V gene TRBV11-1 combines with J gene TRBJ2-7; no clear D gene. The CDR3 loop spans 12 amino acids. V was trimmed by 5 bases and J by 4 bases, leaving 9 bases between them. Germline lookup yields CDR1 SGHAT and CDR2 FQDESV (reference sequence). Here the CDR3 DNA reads TGTGCCAGCAGCCCTCAAGAATACGAGCAGTACTTC. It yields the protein CASSPQEYEQYF.

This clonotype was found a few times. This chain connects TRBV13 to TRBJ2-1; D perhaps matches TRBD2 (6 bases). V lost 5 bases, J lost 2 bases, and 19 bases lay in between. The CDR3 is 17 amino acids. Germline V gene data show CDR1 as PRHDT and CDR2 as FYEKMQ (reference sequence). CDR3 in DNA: TGTGCCAGCAGCGGAATTCTCGGGACTGGGGCCTACAATGAGCAGTTCTTC. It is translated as CASSGILGTGAYNEQFF.

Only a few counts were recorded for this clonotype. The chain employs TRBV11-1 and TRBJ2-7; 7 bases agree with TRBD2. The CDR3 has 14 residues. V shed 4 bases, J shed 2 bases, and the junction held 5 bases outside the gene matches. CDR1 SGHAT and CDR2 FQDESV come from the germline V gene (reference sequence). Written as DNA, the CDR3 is TGTGCCAGCAGCTCCCGGACTAGGGCCTACGAGCAGTACTTC. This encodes CASSSRTRAYEQYF.

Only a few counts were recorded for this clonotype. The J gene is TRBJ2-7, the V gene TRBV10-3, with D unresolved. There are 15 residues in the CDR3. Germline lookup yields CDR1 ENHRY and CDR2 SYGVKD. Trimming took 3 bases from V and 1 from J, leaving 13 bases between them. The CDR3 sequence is CAISESHSVSYEQYF. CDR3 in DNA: TGTGCCATCAGTGAATCCCACAGCGTATCCTACGAGCAGTACTTC.

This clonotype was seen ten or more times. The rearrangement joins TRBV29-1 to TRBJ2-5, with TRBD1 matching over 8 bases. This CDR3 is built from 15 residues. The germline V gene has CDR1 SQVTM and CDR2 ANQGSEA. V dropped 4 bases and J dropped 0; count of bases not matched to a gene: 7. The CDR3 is CSVVRQGNYQETQYF. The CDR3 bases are TGCAGCGTTGTTCGACAGGGGAATTACCAAGAGACCCAGTACTTC.

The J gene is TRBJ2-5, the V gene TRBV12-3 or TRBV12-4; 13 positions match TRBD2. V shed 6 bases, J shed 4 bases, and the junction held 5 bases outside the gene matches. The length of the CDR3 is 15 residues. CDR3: CASRLAGGLVETQYF. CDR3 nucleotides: TGTGCCAGCAGACTAGCGGGAGGGCTTGTAGAGACCCAGTACTTC.

CDR3: CASSQGSGEQFF. Written as DNA, the CDR3 is TGTGCCAGCAGCCAAGGCTCTGGTGAGCAGTTCTTC. The chain couples TRBV14 to TRBJ2-1, with D unresolved. V lost 1 base and J 9 bases, leaving 7 bases between the germline ends. The germline gives CDR1 SGHDN, CDR2 FVKESK. This CDR3 contains 12 residues. Supplemented by reference TRBV14 and TRBJ2-1, the full variable domain reads EAGVTQFPSHSVIEKGQTVTLRCDPISGHDNLYWYRRVMGKEIKFLLHFVKESKQDESGMPNNRFLAERTGGTYSTLKVQPAELEDSGVYFCASSQGSGEQFFGPGTRLTVL.

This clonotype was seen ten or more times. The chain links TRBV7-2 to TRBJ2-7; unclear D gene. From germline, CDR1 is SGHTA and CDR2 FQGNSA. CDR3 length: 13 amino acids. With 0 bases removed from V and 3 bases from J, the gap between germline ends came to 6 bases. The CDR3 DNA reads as TGTGCCAGCAGCTTAGCGGGAATCTACGAGCAGTACTTC. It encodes CASSLAGIYEQYF.

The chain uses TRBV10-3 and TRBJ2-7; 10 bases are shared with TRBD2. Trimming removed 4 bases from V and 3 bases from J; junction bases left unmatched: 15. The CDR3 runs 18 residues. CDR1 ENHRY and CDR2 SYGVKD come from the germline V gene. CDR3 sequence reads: CAISGPSGRGKNFYEQYF. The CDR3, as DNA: TGTGCCATCAGTGGGCCTAGCGGGAGAGGGAAGAACTTCTACGAGCAGTACTTC.

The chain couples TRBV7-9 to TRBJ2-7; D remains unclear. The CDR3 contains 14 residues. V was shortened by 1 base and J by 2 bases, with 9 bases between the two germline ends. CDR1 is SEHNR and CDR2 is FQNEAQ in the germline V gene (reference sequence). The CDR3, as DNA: TGTGCCAGCAGCTTAGAGGTCAGCACCTACGAGCAGTACTTC. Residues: CASSLEVSTYEQYF.

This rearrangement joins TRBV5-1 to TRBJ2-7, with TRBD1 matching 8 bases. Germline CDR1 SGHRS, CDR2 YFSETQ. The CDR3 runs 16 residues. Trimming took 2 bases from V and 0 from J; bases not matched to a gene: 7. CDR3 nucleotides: TGCGCCAGCAGCTTTATTTGGGACAGGTCCTCCTACGAGCAGTACTTC. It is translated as CASSFIWDRSSYEQYF.

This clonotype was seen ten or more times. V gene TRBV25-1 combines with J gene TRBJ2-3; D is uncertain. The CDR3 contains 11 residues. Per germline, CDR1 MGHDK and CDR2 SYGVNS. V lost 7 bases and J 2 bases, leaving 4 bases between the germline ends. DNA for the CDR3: TGTGCCAGCAAGATCACAGATACGCAGTATTTT. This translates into CASKITDTQYF.

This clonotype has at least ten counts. The CDR3 DNA sequence: TGTGCCTGGAGACGGGAGGGCCGTATTGAGCAGTTCTTC. It is translated as CAWRREGRIEQFF. The chain has TRBV30 and TRBJ2-1, with 8 nucleotides matching TRBD2. Germline trimming cut 3 bases from V and 9 bases from J; bases unmatched to any gene: 7. This CDR3 contains 13 residues. Germline loops: CDR1 GTSNPN, CDR2 SVGIG (reference sequence).

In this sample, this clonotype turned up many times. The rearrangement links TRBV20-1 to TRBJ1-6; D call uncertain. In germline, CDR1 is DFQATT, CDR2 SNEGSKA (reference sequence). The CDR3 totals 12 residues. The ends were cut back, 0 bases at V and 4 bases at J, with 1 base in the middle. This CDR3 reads CSAREYNSPLHF. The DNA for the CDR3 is TGCAGTGCTAGAGAGTATAATTCACCCCTCCACTTT.

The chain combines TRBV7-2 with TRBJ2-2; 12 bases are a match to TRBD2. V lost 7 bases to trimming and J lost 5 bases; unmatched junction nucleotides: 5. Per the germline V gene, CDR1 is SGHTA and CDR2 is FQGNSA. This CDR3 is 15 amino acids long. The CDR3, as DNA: TGTGCCAGCAACGGACTAGCGGGAACTACCGGGGAGCTGTTTTTT. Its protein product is CASNGLAGTTGELFF.

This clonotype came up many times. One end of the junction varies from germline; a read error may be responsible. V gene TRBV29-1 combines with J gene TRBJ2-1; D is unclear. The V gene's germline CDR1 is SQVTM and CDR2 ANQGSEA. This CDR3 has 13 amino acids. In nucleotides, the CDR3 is TGCAGCGCTGAAAGCAGCCACTACAATGAGCAGTTCTTC. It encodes CSAESSHYNEQFF.

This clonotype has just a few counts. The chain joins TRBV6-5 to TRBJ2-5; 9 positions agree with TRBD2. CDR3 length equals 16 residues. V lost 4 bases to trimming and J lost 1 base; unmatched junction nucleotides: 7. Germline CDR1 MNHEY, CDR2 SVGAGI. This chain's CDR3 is CASSWGGRAGQETQYF. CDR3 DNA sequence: TGTGCCAGCAGTTGGGGCGGGAGGGCCGGCCAAGAGACCCAGTACTTC.

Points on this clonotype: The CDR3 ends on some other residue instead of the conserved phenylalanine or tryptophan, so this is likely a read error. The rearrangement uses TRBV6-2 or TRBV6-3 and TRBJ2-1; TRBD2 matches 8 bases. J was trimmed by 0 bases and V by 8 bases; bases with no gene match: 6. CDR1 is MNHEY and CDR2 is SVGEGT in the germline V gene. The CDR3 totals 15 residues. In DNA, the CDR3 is TGTGCCAGCGGATGGGGACTAGACTCCTACAATGAGCAGTTCTAC. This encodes CASGWGLDSYNEQFY.

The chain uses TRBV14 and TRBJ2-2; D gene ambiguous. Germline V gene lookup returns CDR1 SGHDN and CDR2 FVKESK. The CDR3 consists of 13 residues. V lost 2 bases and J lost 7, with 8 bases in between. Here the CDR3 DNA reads TGTGCCAGCAGCCAAAATTGGATCGGGGAGCTGTTTTTT. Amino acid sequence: CASSQNWIGELFF.

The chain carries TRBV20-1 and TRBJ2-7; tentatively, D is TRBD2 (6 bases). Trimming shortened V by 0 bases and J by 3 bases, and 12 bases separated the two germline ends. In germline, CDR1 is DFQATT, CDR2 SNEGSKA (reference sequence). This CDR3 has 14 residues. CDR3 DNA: TGCAGTGCTAGAGATCAGCGGGCCCGCTACGAGCAGTACTTC. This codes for CSARDQRARYEQYF.

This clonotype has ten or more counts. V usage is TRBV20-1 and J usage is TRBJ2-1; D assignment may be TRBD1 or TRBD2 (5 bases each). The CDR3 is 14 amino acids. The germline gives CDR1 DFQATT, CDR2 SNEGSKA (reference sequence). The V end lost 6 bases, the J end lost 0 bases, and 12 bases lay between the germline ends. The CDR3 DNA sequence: TGCAGTGCGGGGACCTACTTCTCCTACAATGAGCAGTTCTTC. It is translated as CSAGTYFSYNEQFF.

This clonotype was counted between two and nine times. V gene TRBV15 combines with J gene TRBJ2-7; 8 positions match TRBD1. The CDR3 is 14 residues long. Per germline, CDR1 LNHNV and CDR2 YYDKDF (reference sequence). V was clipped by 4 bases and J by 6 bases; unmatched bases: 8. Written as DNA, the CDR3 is TGTGCCACCAGCACCTGGACAGGGACATCCGAGCAGTACTTC. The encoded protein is CATSTWTGTSEQYF.

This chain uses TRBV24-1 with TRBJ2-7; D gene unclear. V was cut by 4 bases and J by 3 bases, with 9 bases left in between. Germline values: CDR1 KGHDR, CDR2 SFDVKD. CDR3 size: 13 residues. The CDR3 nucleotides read TGTGCCACCAGTGACGACACCAACTACGAGCAGTACTTC. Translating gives CATSDDTNYEQYF.

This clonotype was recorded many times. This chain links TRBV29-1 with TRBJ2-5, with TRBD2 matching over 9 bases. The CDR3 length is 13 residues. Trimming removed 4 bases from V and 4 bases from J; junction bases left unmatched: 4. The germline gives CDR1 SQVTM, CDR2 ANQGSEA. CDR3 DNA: TGCAGCGTTGGGCTAGCGGGGACAGAGACCCAGTACTTC. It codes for CSVGLAGTETQYF.